Listed here are 12 T cell receptor beta chains from one sample, sequenced in a study of cytomegalovirus exposure and HLA in healthy donors. Amplification used 60 Vbeta primers and 13 Jbeta primers. Sequencing used immunoSEQ multiplex PCR; TCRdb keeps in-frame clones, though not all of them. The table lists roughly 120,000 clones, 60% to 85% of them singletons. The sequencing input was PBMCs. These receptors came from a woman in her thirties in good health and CMV-seronegative.

The V call is TRBV2, the J call TRBJ2-7; D ambiguous. Trimming removed 7 bases at V and 0 bases at J, with 10 bases between. Germline-derived CDR1 and CDR2 are SNHLY and FYNNEI. There are 13 residues in the CDR3. CDR3 protein: CASNPGPSYEQYF. CDR3 nucleotide sequence: TGTGCCAGCAATCCGGGTCCCTCCTACGAGCAGTACTTC.

The genes are TRBV7-2 and TRBJ2-5, with unresolved D. The CDR3 covers 11 residues. Per the germline V gene, CDR1 is SGHTA and CDR2 is FQGNSA. The V gene lost 2 bases and the J gene lost 5 bases, with 3 bases spanning the gap. The CDR3 spells CASSLHETQYF. The CDR3 DNA follows: TGTGCCAGCAGCTTACATGAGACCCAGTACTTC.

This chain joins TRBV6-5 and TRBJ1-2; 9 bases agree with TRBD1. Germline V gene data show CDR1 as MNHEY and CDR2 as SVGAGI. The CDR3 has 15 amino acids. Trimming took 6 bases from V and 4 from J; bases not matched to a gene: 9. DNA of the CDR3: TGTGCCAGCAGGGAGGACAGGGGCCGGAGCTATGGCTACACCTTC. Protein product: CASREDRGRSYGYTF.

The rearrangement links TRBV7-9 to TRBJ2-5; 10 bases are shared with TRBD2. V dropped 2 bases and J dropped 2; count of bases not matched to a gene: 8. CDR3 length: 17 amino acids. The germline gives CDR1 SEHNR, CDR2 FQNEAQ (reference sequence). CDR3 region: CASSLTTGLASQETQYF. The DNA for the CDR3 is TGTGCCAGCAGCTTAACCACGGGACTAGCGTCACAAGAGACCCAGTACTTC.

The chain recombines TRBV5-4 with TRBJ2-7; 7 bases map to TRBD2. The ends lost 0 bases at V and 0 bases at J; junction bases unmatched: 6. CDR1 and CDR2 (germline): SGHNT, YYREEE (reference sequence). The CDR3 is 16 amino acids. The CDR3 DNA is TGTGCCAGCAGCTTGGGACAACTAGCGAACTCCTACGAGCAGTACTTC. Its protein product is CASSLGQLANSYEQYF.

The chain has TRBV4-3 and TRBJ2-6; D ambiguous. In germline, CDR1 is LGHNA, CDR2 YSLEER. V dropped 0 bases and J dropped 0 bases, with 12 bases sitting between them. This CDR3 is 18 amino acids long. The CDR3, as DNA: TGCGCCAGCAGCCAAGATTCGCCCTACCTCTCTGGGGCCAACGTCCTGACTTTC. Its translation: CASSQDSPYLSGANVLTF.

This chain connects TRBV7-8 to TRBJ2-7; TRBD1 matches at 9 bases. V lost 5 bases, J lost 3 bases, and 20 bases stayed unmatched. This CDR3 is built from 19 residues. Germline assignment: CDR1 SGHVS and CDR2 FQNEAQ. The CDR3 bases are TGTGCCAGCAGCGGAAGACGGACAGGGGTATCCCATGTAGTCTACGAGCAGTACTTC. Encoded protein: CASSGRRTGVSHVVYEQYF. The full variable domain, rest sourced from reference TRBV7-8 and TRBJ2-7, is GAGVSQSPRYKVAKRGQDVALRCDPISGHVSLFWYQQALGQGPEFLTYFQNEAQLDKSGLPSDRFFAERPEGSVSTLKIQRTQQEDSAVYLCASSGRRTGVSHVVYEQYFGPGTRLTVT.

The CDR3 here is CASSPQRPAYNEQFF. In DNA, the CDR3 is TGTGCCAGCAGTCCCCAGAGGCCCGCCTACAATGAGCAGTTCTTC. The V gene is TRBV27, the J gene TRBJ2-1; the D is unclear. The CDR3 covers 15 residues. The V and J ends lost 5 bases and 2 bases respectively, with 13 bases between them. Germline assignment: CDR1 MNHEY and CDR2 SMNVEV (reference sequence).

The chain couples TRBV7-2 to TRBJ2-5, with D possibly being TRBD2 (5 bases). Deletions cut 11 bases from V and 5 bases from J, with 18 bases between. This CDR3 has 13 amino acids. CDR1 is SGHTA and CDR2 is FQGNSA in the germline V gene. The CDR3: CACEPDRGETQYF. The CDR3, as DNA: TGTGCCTGCGAACCGGACCGCGGGGAGACCCAGTACTTC.

This clone was seen more than once but under ten times. This chain joins TRBV10-1 and TRBJ1-1; D is uncertain. The germline V gene encodes CDR1 WNHNN and CDR2 SYGVQD (reference sequence). Trimming pared 8 bases from V and 3 bases from J, leaving 10 bases between. This CDR3 spans 12 amino acids. DNA for the CDR3: TGCGCCAGCGGCTCGATATACACTGAAGCTTTCTTT. Translated: CASGSIYTEAFF.

V is TRBV5-1 and J is TRBJ2-3, with TRBD2 identical over 10 bases. The CDR3 contains 15 residues. Germline V lookup: CDR1 SGHRS, CDR2 YFSETQ. V shed 1 base and J 5 bases; nucleotides not matched to a gene: 4. CDR3 loop: CASSLPGTSEDTQYF. The CDR3 DNA reads TGCGCCAGCAGCTTGCCCGGGACTAGCGAAGATACGCAGTATTTT. Drawing the rest from reference TRBV5-1 and TRBJ2-3, the complete variable domain is KAGVTQTPRYLIKTRGQQVTLSCSPISGHRSVSWYQQTPGQGLQFLFEYFSETQRNKGNFPGRFSGRQFSNSRSEMNVSTLELGDSALYLCASSLPGTSEDTQYFGPGTRLTVL.

This chain uses TRBV25-1 with TRBJ2-1, with 9 bases aligning to TRBD1. Trimming cost V 1 base and J 1 base; bases outside gene matches: 2. CDR1 is MGHDK, CDR2 SYGVNS, per germline. The CDR3 totals 16 residues. CDR3 region: CASSEWGTGSYNEQFF. CDR3 DNA: TGTGCCAGCAGTGAATGGGGGACAGGGTCCTACAATGAGCAGTTCTTC.